The sequence of this T cell receptor (beta chain) was determined in a study of shared clonotypes between healthy human individuals. This clone has a single count. Its cognate antigen is unknown. When replicate PCRs were run on unsorted PBMC, they used approximately 0.3 ug DNA, some 30,000 T cell genomes. Data came from immunoSEQ multiplex PCR; TCRdb stores just in-frame clones and leaves some out. Among about 510,000 clones, about four fifths were seen once, and the ten largest hold approximately 13%. Study-wide results and caveats: The study drew on few donors, limiting represented genetic and exposure-history diversity. An expected dependence of interdonor clonotype sharing on sequencing depth was noted.

This sequence was found in a woman between 40 and 50 years old in good health. Some clones in this sample may be carry-over from other donors' samples. Input material: PBMCs.

CDR3 residues: CASSEGGEQYF. CDR3 sequence (DNA): TGCGCCAGCAGTGAGGGGGGCGAGCAGTACTTC. This chain links TRBV10-2 with TRBJ2-5, with D possibly called TRBD1 or TRBD2 (5 bases each). The end of the DNA is better explained by TRBJ2-7, so the J call may be wrong. The CDR3 is made up of 11 amino acids. The germline CDR1 and CDR2 sequences are WSHSY and SAAADI.